This TCR beta chain emerged from a study of a mutant IDH1 vaccine in newly diagnosed glioma. Study details: The earlier regimen, radiotherapy, temozolomide, or both, was most often both.

Libraries were prepared by immunoSEQ multiplex PCR; TCRdb keeps only in-frame clonotypes and omits some of them. The sample yields 60,000 to 75,000 clones, 70% to 80% seen once. Time point noted: baseline, week 1 (first vaccination visit). Treatment: pre-vaccination baseline after standard-of-care therapy. Tumors from donors were new WHO grade 3 or 4 IDH1-mutant astrocytomas with ATRX loss. A word on this clone: No antigen is known for it.

Study-level findings and limits: Approximately 93% of patients showed vaccine-induced immune responses across multiple MHC alleles.

The V end was cut by 3 bases, the J end by 3 bases, with 12 bases between. Per germline, CDR1 SEHNR and CDR2 FQNEAQ (reference sequence). CDR3 length: 14 amino acids. Sequenced here: PBMCs, sampled from a glioma patient treated with radiotherapy, temozolomide or both. The TCR was taken from a man aged 45-65 years with glioma. The gene calls are TRBV7-9 and TRBJ2-7, with no clear D. CDR3 sequence reads: CASSFRTESYEQYF. CDR3 DNA sequence: TGTGCCAGCAGCTTTCGGACCGAGAGCTACGAGCAGTACTTC.